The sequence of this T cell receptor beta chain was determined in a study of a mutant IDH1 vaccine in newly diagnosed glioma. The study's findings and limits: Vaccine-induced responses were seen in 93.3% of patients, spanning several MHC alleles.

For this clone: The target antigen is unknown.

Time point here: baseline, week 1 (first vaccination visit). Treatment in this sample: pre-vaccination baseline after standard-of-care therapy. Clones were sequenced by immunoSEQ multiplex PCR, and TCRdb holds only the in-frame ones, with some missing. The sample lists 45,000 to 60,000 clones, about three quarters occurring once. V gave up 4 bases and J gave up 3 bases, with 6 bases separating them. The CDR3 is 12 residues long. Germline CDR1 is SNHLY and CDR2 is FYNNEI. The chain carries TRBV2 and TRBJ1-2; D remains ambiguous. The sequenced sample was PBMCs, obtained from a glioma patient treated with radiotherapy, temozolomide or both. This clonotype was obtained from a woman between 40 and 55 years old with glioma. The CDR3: CASSGRHYGYTF. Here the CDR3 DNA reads TGTGCCAGCAGTGGGCGTCACTATGGCTACACCTTC.